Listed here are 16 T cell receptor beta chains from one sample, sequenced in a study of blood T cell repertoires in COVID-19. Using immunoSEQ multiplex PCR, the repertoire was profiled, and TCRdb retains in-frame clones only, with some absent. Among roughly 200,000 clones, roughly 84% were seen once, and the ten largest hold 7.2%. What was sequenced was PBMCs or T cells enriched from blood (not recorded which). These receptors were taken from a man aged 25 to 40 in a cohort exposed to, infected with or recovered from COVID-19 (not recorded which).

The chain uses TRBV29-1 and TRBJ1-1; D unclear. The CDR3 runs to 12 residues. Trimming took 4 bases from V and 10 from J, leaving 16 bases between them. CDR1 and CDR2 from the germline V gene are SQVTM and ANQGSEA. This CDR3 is CSVGILIGRAFF. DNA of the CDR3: TGCAGCGTTGGGATATTGATTGGGCGAGCTTTCTTT. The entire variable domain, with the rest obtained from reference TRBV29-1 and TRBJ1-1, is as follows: SAVISQKPSRDICQRGTSLTIQCQVDSQVTMMFWYRQQPGQSLTLIATANQGSEATYESGFVIDKFPISRPNLTFSTLTVSNMSPEDSSIYLCSVGILIGRAFFGQGTRLTVV.

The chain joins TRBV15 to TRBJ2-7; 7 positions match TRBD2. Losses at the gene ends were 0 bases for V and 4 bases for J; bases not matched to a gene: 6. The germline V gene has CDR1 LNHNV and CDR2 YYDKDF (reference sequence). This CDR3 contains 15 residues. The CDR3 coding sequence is TGTGCCACCAGCAGAGATCTAGCCGGGGGGTACGAGCAGTACTTC. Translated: CATSRDLAGGYEQYF.

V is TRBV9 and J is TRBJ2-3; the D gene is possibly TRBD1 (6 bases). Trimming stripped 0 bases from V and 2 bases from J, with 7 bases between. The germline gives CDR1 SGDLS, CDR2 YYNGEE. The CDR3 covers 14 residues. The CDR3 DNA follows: TGTGCCAGCAGCGTAGGGGACAACACAGATACGCAGTATTTT. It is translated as CASSVGDNTDTQYF. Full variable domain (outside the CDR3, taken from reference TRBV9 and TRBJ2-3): DSGVTQTPKHLITATGQRVTLRCSPRSGDLSVYWYQQSLDQGLQFLIQYYNGEERAKGNILERFSAQQFPDLHSELNLSSLELGDSALYFCASSVGDNTDTQYFGPGTRLTVL.

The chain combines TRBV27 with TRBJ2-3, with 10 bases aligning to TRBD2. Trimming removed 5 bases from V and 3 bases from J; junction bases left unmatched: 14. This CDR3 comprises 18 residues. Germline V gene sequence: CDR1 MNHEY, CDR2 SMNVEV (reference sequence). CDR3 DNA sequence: TGTGCCAGCAGTACAACCGCCGCTAGCGGGAGTTGGACAGATACGCAGTATTTT. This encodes CASSTTAASGSWTDTQYF.

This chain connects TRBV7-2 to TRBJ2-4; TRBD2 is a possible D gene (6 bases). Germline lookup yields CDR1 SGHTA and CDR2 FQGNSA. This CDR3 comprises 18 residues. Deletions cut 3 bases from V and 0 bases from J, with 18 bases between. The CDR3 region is CASSLVPAGLRAKNIQYF. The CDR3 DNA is TGTGCCAGCAGCTTGGTCCCCGCGGGACTGAGAGCCAAAAACATTCAGTACTTC.

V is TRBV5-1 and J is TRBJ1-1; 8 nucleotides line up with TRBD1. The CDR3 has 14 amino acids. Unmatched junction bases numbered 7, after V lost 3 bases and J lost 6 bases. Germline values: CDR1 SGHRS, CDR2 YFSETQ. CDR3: CASSSGQGGPEAFF. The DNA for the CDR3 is TGCGCCAGCAGCTCCGGACAGGGTGGACCTGAAGCTTTCTTT.

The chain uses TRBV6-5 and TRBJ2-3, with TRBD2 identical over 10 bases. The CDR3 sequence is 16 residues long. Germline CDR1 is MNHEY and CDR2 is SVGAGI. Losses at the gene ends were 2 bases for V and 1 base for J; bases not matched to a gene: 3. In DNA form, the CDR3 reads TGTGCCAGCAGTTACGAAGCGGGGGGGGGCACAGATACGCAGTATTTT. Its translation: CASSYEAGGGTDTQYF.

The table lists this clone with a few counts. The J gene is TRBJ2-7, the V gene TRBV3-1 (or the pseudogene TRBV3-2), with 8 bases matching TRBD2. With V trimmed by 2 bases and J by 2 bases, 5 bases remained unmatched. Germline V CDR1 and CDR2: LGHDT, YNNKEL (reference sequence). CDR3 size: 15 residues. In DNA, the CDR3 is TGTGCCAGCAGCCAATATAGCGGGAAAACCTACGAGCAGTACTTC. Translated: CASSQYSGKTYEQYF.

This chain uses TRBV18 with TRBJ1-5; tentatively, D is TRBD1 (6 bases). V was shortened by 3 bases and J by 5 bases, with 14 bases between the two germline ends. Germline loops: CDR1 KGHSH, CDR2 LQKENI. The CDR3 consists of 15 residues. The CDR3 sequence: CASSPKTGSDQPQHF. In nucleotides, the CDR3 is TGTGCCAGCTCACCGAAGACAGGTTCGGATCAGCCCCAGCATTTT.

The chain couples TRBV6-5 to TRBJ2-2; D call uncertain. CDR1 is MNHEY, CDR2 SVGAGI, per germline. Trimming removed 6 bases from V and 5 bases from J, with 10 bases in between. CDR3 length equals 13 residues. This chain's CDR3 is CASRPTATGELFF. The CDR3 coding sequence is TGTGCCAGCAGGCCCACAGCTACCGGGGAGCTGTTTTTT.

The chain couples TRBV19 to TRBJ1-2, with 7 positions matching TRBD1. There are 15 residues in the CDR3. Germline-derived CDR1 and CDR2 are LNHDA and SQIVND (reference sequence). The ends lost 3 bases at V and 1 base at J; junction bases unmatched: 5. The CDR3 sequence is CASSIRTGSNYGYTF. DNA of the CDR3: TGTGCCAGTAGTATTCGGACAGGAAGTAACTATGGCTACACCTTC.

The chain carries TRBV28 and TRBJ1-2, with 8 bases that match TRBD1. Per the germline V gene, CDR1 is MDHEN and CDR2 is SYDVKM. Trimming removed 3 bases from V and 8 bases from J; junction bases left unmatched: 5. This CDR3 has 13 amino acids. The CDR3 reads CASSFPGQGGYTF. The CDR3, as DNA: TGTGCCAGCAGTTTCCCCGGACAGGGCGGCTACACCTTC.

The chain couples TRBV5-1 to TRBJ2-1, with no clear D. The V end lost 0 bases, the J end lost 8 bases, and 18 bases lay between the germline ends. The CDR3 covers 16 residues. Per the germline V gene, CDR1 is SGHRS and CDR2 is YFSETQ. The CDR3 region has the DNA TGCGCCAGCAGCTTGGGTCGGCTAGACCCTTTGGATGAGCAGTTCTTC. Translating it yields CASSLGRLDPLDEQFF.

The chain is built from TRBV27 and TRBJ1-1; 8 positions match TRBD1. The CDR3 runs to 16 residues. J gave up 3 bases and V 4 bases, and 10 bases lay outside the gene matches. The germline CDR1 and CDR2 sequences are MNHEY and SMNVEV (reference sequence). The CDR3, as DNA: TGTGCCAGCAGTTCCCAGGGGGCATGGTTGTACACTGAAGCTTTCTTT. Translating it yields CASSSQGAWLYTEAFF.

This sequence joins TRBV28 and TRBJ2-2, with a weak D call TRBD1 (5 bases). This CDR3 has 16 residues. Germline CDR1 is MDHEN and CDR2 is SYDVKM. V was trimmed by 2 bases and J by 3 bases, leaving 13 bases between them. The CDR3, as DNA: TGTGCCAGCAGTTTAAAACATCAGGGCTACACCGGGGAGCTGTTTTTT. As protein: CASSLKHQGYTGELFF.

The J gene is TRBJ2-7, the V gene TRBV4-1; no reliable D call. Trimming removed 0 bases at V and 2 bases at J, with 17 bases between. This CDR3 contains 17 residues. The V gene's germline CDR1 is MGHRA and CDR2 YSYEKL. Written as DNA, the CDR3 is TGCGCCAGCAGCCAAGATCGGTGGGCAGATCCCCCCTACGAGCAGTACTTC. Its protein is CASSQDRWADPPYEQYF.